This T cell receptor beta chain was documented in a study of T-cell reconstitution after alpha-beta-depleted transplantation in children. Study-wide results and limits: Several hundred expanded graft clones reportedly gave rise to the alpha-beta T cells present about two months after transplant. Newly produced T cells mostly accounted for T-cell counts and diversity one year post-transplant. Day-60 TCRbeta diversity that was high in some patients was derived from surviving recipient T cells and thymic progenitors.

TCRbeta library construction was performed incorporating unique molecular identifiers. TCRdb analysed the PCR reads with MiXCR anew, one entry per CDR3 protein. The table includes 200,000 or so distinct CDR3 sequences, approximately 8.4% detected once. CDR3 length: 13 residues. V was clipped by 4 bases and J by 8 bases, with 12 bases between them. The V gene's germline CDR1 is LGHDT and CDR2 YNNKEL (reference sequence). This clonotype was counted only a few times. Its antigen is currently unknown. Sequenced here: PBMCs, mostly from graft donor cells, sampled 360 days after TCRalphabeta/CD19-depleted stem cell transplant. The TCR comes from a male patient between 2 and 10 years old who had a stem cell transplant for acute myeloid leukemia, so the T cells may come from the graft donor. V and J are TRBV3-1 and TRBJ2-4, with a tentative D call TRBD1 (7 bases). DNA for the CDR3: TGTGCCAGCAGCCGAACAGGGGAGGACATTCAGTACTTC. Protein: CASSRTGEDIQYF. Complete variable domain (other parts from reference TRBV3-1 and TRBJ2-4): DTAVSQTPKYLVTQMGNDKSIKCEQNLGHDTMYWYKQDSKKFLKIMFSYNNKELIINETVPNRFSPKSPDKAHLNLHINSLELGDSAVYFCASSRTGEDIQYFGAGTRLSVL.